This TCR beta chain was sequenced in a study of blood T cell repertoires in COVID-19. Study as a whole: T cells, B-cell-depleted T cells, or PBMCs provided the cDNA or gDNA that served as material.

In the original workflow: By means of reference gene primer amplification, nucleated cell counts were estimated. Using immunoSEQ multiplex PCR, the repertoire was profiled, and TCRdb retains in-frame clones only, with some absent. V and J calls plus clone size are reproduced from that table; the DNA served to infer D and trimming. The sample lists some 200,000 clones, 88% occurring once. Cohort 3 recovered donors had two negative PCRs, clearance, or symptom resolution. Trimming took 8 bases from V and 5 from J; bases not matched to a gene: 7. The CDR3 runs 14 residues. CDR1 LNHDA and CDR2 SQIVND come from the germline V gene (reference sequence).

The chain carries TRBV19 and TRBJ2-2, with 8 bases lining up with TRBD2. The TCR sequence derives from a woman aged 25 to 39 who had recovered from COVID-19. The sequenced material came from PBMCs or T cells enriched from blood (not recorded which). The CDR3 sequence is CASSGTRGTGELFF. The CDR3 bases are TGTGCCAGTTCCGGGACTAGGGGAACCGGGGAGCTGTTTTTT.